Included here is one T cell receptor beta chain sequence, with context. Vbeta (60) and Jbeta (13) primers were used in the PCR. The table came from immunoSEQ multiplex PCR; TCRdb's copy has only in-frame clones and leaves some out. The table records 130,000 to 150,000 clones, 78% of them present only once. This sample is part of a study of cytomegalovirus exposure and HLA in healthy donors. The CDR3 consists of 15 residues. Trimming cost V 1 base and J 4 bases; bases outside gene matches: 7. Germline V gives CDR1 LNHDA, CDR2 SQIVND (reference sequence). V usage is TRBV19 and J usage is TRBJ2-7; 7 bases fit TRBD1. Sequencing input: PBMCs. The sequence was obtained from a man in his forties or fifties in good health and CMV-seropositive. The CDR3 DNA reads TGTGCCAGTAGTATAGCCCGGAACAGGGGATACGAGCAGTACTTC. It encodes CASSIARNRGYEQYF.